The 30 T cell receptor beta chains below all came from one sample that was sequenced in a study of blood T cell repertoires in COVID-19. Here immunoSEQ multiplex PCR was the method, and the copy in TCRdb shows in-frame clones only, minus some. The data hold 390,000 or so clones, with around nine tenths observed a single time. Sequencing was done on a sample of PBMCs or T cells enriched from blood (not recorded which). The receptors here all came from a woman between 50 and 59 years old who had recovered from COVID-19.

With regard to this clone: The same CDR3 is also encoded by other DNA sequences in this sample. CDR3 in amino acids: CASSLETGNYGYTF. The CDR3 region has the DNA TGTGCCAGCAGCTTAGAGACAGGGAACTATGGCTACACCTTC. V usage is TRBV7-2 and J usage is TRBJ1-2, with 7 bases identical to TRBD1. The CDR3 contains 14 residues. Trimming cost V 1 base and J 2 bases; bases outside gene matches: 1. Germline-derived CDR1 and CDR2 are SGHTA and FQGNSA.

This chain connects TRBV24-1 to TRBJ2-3, with TRBD2 matching 13 bases. The CDR3 has 16 residues. The V gene's germline CDR1 is KGHDR and CDR2 SFDVKD. The trim removed 3 bases at V and 8 bases at J, leaving 7 bases unmatched. This CDR3 is CATSDPTSGGPGTQYF. The CDR3 region has the DNA TGTGCCACCAGTGATCCGACTAGCGGGGGGCCTGGTACGCAGTATTTT.

The CDR3 loop reads CASSPGRYGYTF. Written as DNA, the CDR3 is TGTGCCAGCAGCCCAGGGAGGTATGGCTACACCTTC. V gene TRBV6-2 or TRBV6-3 combines with J gene TRBJ1-2; possible D gene TRBD1, 5 bases. The CDR3 loop spans 12 amino acids. Germline CDR1 reads MNHEY; CDR2 reads SVGEGT. The V end was cut by 6 bases, the J end by 5 bases, with 10 bases between.

The V call is TRBV9, the J call TRBJ1-1; 8 bases map to TRBD1. The V gene's germline CDR1 is SGDLS and CDR2 YYNGEE. This CDR3 contains 17 residues. Trimming took 0 bases from V and 5 from J; bases not matched to a gene: 12. The CDR3 DNA reads TGTGCCAGCAGCGTAGCAGGGGGCTGGGTACCCGGTACTGAAGCTTTCTTT. Protein sequence: CASSVAGGWVPGTEAFF.

The V gene is TRBV7-9, the J gene TRBJ2-7; 8 bases line up with TRBD1. V dropped 3 bases and J dropped 7; count of bases not matched to a gene: 5. Germline assignment: CDR1 SEHNR and CDR2 FQNEAQ (reference sequence). The CDR3 is made up of 13 amino acids. CDR3 nucleotides: TGTGCCAGCAGCTTCCAGGGGGCGCGGGAGCAGTACTTC. The encoded protein is CASSFQGAREQYF.

CDR3 DNA sequence: TGTGCCAGTAGTAATAACCTACCTAATCAGCCCCAGCATTTT. This gives the protein CASSNNLPNQPQHF. The chain joins TRBV19 to TRBJ1-5; D unresolved. V gave up 4 bases and J gave up 4 bases, with 11 bases separating them. This CDR3 comprises 14 residues. Germline V lookup: CDR1 LNHDA, CDR2 SQIVND (reference sequence).

The V call is TRBV7-2, the J call TRBJ2-7, with D possibly being TRBD2 (6 bases). CDR3 size: 13 residues. In germline, CDR1 is SGHTA, CDR2 FQGNSA. Trimming removed 6 bases at V and 10 bases at J, with 19 bases between. The CDR3 DNA follows: TGTGCCAGCAGGCCAGCGGGCCAGAATTATCAGTACTTC. Translation gives CASRPAGQNYQYF.

The CDR3: CASSQDFVVSVYNEQFF. For the CDR3, the DNA is TGTGCCAGCAGCCAAGATTTCGTCGTGTCGGTATACAATGAGCAGTTCTTC. The rearrangement joins TRBV3-1 (or the pseudogene TRBV3-2) to TRBJ2-1; D not certain. The CDR3 runs to 17 residues. The V end was cut by 0 bases, the J end by 4 bases, with 16 bases between. CDR1 and CDR2 (germline): LGHDT, YNNKEL (reference sequence).

V gene TRBV4-3 combines with J gene TRBJ2-2; D not certain. Per germline, CDR1 LGHNA and CDR2 YSLEER. Trimming took off 3 bases at V and 7 bases at J, with 6 bases between the two ends. This CDR3 is 12 amino acids long. The CDR3 DNA is TGCGCCAGCAGCCATTTCGGCGGGGAGCTGTTTTTT. It encodes CASSHFGGELFF.

The CDR3 spells CASSLGPGTGPVNQPQHF. The CDR3, as DNA: TGTGCCAGCAGCTTAGGTCCCGGGACAGGGCCGGTCAATCAGCCCCAGCATTTT. This chain links TRBV7-2 with TRBJ1-5; 9 positions match TRBD1. The CDR3 runs to 18 residues. The V and J ends lost 1 base and 3 bases, in that order; junction bases with no gene match: 10. The germline V gene has CDR1 SGHTA and CDR2 FQGNSA.

This chain joins TRBV29-1 and TRBJ2-7; 7 nucleotides match TRBD1. Germline CDR1 is SQVTM and CDR2 is ANQGSEA. The V segment lost 7 bases and the J segment 5 bases; nucleotides outside the gene matches: 11. CDR3 length: 13 residues. Written as DNA, the CDR3 is TGCAGCGGCCAACCCCGGGACAGCCACGAGCAGTACTTC. Encoded protein: CSGQPRDSHEQYF.

The DNA for the CDR3 is TGCGCCAGTACTACAGGGTTGAACACTGAAGCTTTCTTT. This codes for CASTTGLNTEAFF. V usage is TRBV10-1 and J usage is TRBJ1-1, with D perhaps matching TRBD1 (6 bases). CDR1 and CDR2 (germline): WNHNN, SYGVQD (reference sequence). The CDR3 runs 13 residues. V was pared by 9 bases and J by 0 bases, with 11 bases between.

This chain uses TRBV24-1 with TRBJ2-1; TRBD2 is a possible D gene (5 bases). The CDR3 is 17 residues long. Germline V gene lookup returns CDR1 KGHDR and CDR2 SFDVKD. Trimming shortened V by 3 bases and J by 6 bases, and 20 bases separated the two germline ends. The CDR3 reads CATSDHNVIGGFNEQFF. As DNA, the CDR3 is TGTGCCACCAGTGATCATAACGTAATCGGAGGATTCAATGAGCAGTTCTTC.

The chain is built from TRBV14 and TRBJ1-2; 7 bases are a match to TRBD1. This CDR3 region has 15 residues. The J segment lost 2 bases and the V segment lost 1 base, leaving 4 bases of the junction unmatched. The V gene's germline CDR1 is SGHDN and CDR2 FVKESK. The CDR3 loop reads CASSQAGGNNYGYTF. Here the CDR3 DNA reads TGTGCCAGCAGCCAAGCAGGGGGAAACAACTATGGCTACACCTTC.

The rearrangement links TRBV7-9 to TRBJ1-1; 8 nucleotides match TRBD1. CDR3 size: 15 residues. Germline values: CDR1 SEHNR, CDR2 FQNEAQ (reference sequence). Trimming removed 3 bases from V and 2 bases from J; junction bases left unmatched: 5. The CDR3 protein is CASSFFTGGNTEAFF. The CDR3 region has the DNA TGTGCCAGCAGCTTTTTTACAGGGGGAAACACTGAAGCTTTCTTT. Full variable domain (rest looked up from reference TRBV7-9 and TRBJ1-1): DTGVSQNPRHKITKRGQNVTFRCDPISEHNRLYWYRQTLGQGPEFLTYFQNEAQLEKSRLLSDRFSAERPKGSFSTLEIQRTEQGDSAMYLCASSFFTGGNTEAFFGQGTRLTVV.

The chain combines TRBV2 with TRBJ1-5; D uncertain. This CDR3 contains 15 residues. CDR1 and CDR2 (germline): SNHLY, FYNNEI. V lost 3 bases and J lost 2, with 11 bases in between. In nucleotides, the CDR3 is TGTGCCAGCAGTGATGGTTTGGCGGGCAATCAGCCCCAGCATTTT. It translates to CASSDGLAGNQPQHF. Variable domain in full (rest from reference TRBV2 and TRBJ1-5): EPEVTQTPSHQVTQMGQEVILRCVPISNHLYFYWYRQILGQKVEFLVSFYNNEISEKSEIFDDQFSVERPDGSNFTLKIRSTKLEDSAMYFCASSDGLAGNQPQHFGDGTRLSIL.

This chain uses TRBV18 with TRBJ2-7, with 9 bases identical to TRBD1. Germline-derived CDR1 and CDR2 are KGHSH and LQKENI. The CDR3 covers 13 residues. Trimming removed 6 bases from V and 6 bases from J; junction bases left unmatched: 6. The CDR3 sequence: CASSSGDRVEQYF. CDR3 DNA: TGTGCCAGCTCGTCCGGGGACAGGGTCGAGCAGTACTTC. The full variable domain, in which reference TRBV18 and TRBJ2-7 provide the parts outside the CDR3, is NAGVMQNPRHLVRRRGQEARLRCSPMKGHSHVYWYRQLPEEGLKFMVYLQKENIIDESGMPKERFSAEFPKEGPSILRIQQVVRGDSAAYFCASSSGDRVEQYFGPGTRLTVT.

This chain links TRBV20-1 with TRBJ1-2; 8 nucleotides align to TRBD1. Germline V gives CDR1 DFQATT, CDR2 SNEGSKA (reference sequence). There are 15 residues in the CDR3. J lost 2 bases, V lost 3 bases, and 8 bases had no gene match. The CDR3 DNA reads as TGCAGTGCTAGTCATGGACAGGGCTTAAACTATGGCTACACCTTC. This gives the protein CSASHGQGLNYGYTF.

The V gene is TRBV7-9, the J gene TRBJ2-3; the D gene is possibly TRBD2 (7 bases). V lost 1 base and J lost 4, with 12 bases in between. This CDR3 contains 15 residues. Germline lookup yields CDR1 SEHNR and CDR2 FQNEAQ (reference sequence). The CDR3 nucleotides read TGTGCCAGCAGCTTAGGGGGGGGGCACTCAGATACGCAGTATTTT. Its protein is CASSLGGGHSDTQYF.

This chain uses TRBV18 with TRBJ2-7, with 7 bases identical to TRBD1. Germline V gene sequence: CDR1 KGHSH, CDR2 LQKENI. With V trimmed by 4 bases and J by 4 bases, 13 bases remained unmatched. This CDR3 comprises 16 residues. CDR3 protein: CASSHRAPGQTYEQYF. CDR3 coding DNA: TGTGCCAGCTCACATAGGGCTCCGGGACAGACGTACGAGCAGTACTTC.

The chain employs TRBV12-3 or TRBV12-4 and TRBJ1-2; D is undetermined. This CDR3 is 12 amino acids long. V was clipped by 3 bases and J by 8 bases, with 10 bases between them. The CDR3 region is CASSLRPAGYTF. Here the CDR3 DNA reads TGTGCCAGCAGTTTGCGGCCAGCAGGCTACACCTTC.

V usage is TRBV29-1 and J usage is TRBJ2-3, with D unresolved. V was cut by 8 bases and J by 5 bases, with 17 bases left in between. This CDR3 comprises 13 residues. The germline gives CDR1 SQVTM, CDR2 ANQGSEA. This CDR3 is CSPERPGEDTQYF. CDR3 DNA: TGCAGCCCGGAACGTCCCGGTGAAGATACGCAGTATTTT.

Notes on this clone: At one of its ends the junction is not consistent with the germline gene, which may arise from a read error. The chain uses TRBV7-7 and TRBJ2-3; 8 nucleotides match TRBD2. CDR1 SSHAT and CDR2 FNYEAQ come from the germline V gene (reference sequence). The CDR3 is made up of 13 amino acids. The CDR3 loop is CASSFGGADTQYF. CDR3 DNA sequence: TGTGCTAGCAGCTTCGGGGGGGCAGATACGCAGTATTTT.

V and J are TRBV5-6 and TRBJ1-4, with D perhaps matching TRBD1 (6 bases). V was clipped by 2 bases and J by 8 bases, with 13 bases between them. Germline CDR1 and CDR2: SGHDT and YYEEEE. The CDR3 has 14 amino acids. DNA of the CDR3: TGTGCCAGCAGCTTTGGACAGCCTGGAGAAAAACTGTTTTTT. Encoded protein: CASSFGQPGEKLFF.

With regard to this clone: Other DNA sequences from this sample encode an identical CDR3 as well. The chain combines TRBV6-5 with TRBJ2-7, with 9 bases aligning to TRBD1. After removal of 5 bases from V and 4 bases from J, the junction contained 3 bases not matched to a gene. The CDR3 sequence is 13 residues long. Germline values: CDR1 MNHEY, CDR2 SVGAGI. This chain's CDR3 is CASSTDRGYEQYF. In DNA form, the CDR3 reads TGTGCCAGCAGTACGGACAGGGGATACGAGCAGTACTTC.

This clone was detected only a few times. The chain joins TRBV10-3 to TRBJ1-5; D is ambiguous. The germline gives CDR1 ENHRY, CDR2 SYGVKD. V dropped 7 bases and J dropped 7 bases, with 26 bases sitting between them. The CDR3 totals 17 residues. Here the CDR3 DNA reads TGTGCCATCACCGACGTCGTACTTTCGCGGGGTAAGCAGCCCCAGCATTTT. As protein: CAITDVVLSRGKQPQHF.

The chain combines TRBV6-5 with TRBJ1-1; D ambiguous. This CDR3 is built from 13 residues. Germline lookup yields CDR1 MNHEY and CDR2 SVGAGI. Trimming left V 0 bases short and J 5 bases short, with 7 bases between. The CDR3 sequence is CASSYSRWTEAFF. DNA of the CDR3: TGTGCCAGCAGTTACTCGAGGTGGACTGAAGCTTTCTTT.

The chain employs TRBV28 and TRBJ1-3; TRBD1 might be the D (5 bases). The V and J ends lost 2 bases and 0 bases respectively, with 11 bases between them. This CDR3 has 16 amino acids. Germline loops: CDR1 MDHEN, CDR2 SYDVKM. CDR3 in amino acids: CASSLMFGGSGNTIYF. The DNA of the CDR3 is TGTGCCAGCAGTTTAATGTTCGGGGGCTCTGGAAACACCATATATTTT.

This sequence joins TRBV3-1 (or the pseudogene TRBV3-2) and TRBJ1-3; no clear D. The CDR3 consists of 16 residues. The germline CDR1 and CDR2 sequences are LGHDT and YNNKEL (reference sequence). V was pared by 3 bases and J by 1 base, with 13 bases between. CDR3 nucleotide sequence: TGTGCCAGCAGCCAGGGTGCGGGGTCGTCTGGAAACACCATATATTTT. Translating it yields CASSQGAGSSGNTIYF.

The CDR3 loop reads CASSSQDRVDQPQHF. For the CDR3, the DNA is TGTGCCAGCAGTTCCCAGGACAGGGTGGATCAGCCCCAGCATTTT. The V and J genes are TRBV27 and TRBJ1-5, with 8 nucleotides matching TRBD1. With V trimmed by 4 bases and J by 5 bases, 7 bases remained unmatched. Germline V CDR1 and CDR2: MNHEY, SMNVEV (reference sequence). This CDR3 contains 15 residues.